This T cell receptor (beta chain) was sequenced for a study of blood T cell repertoires in COVID-19. About the study: From T cells, B-cell-depleted T cells, or PBMCs came the material, which was cDNA or gDNA.

This clone was seen a single time. One Seattle source followed patients from active infection through their disease course. Here immunoSEQ multiplex PCR was the method, and the copy in TCRdb shows in-frame clones only, minus some. The sample has 200,000 to 300,000 clones, about 93% seen once; the top ten hold over 0.8%. V shed 7 bases, J shed 5 bases, and the junction held 8 bases outside the gene matches. CDR1 and CDR2 (germline): MNHEY, SVGAGI. The CDR3 loop spans 15 amino acids. The chain couples TRBV6-5 to TRBJ2-1, with TRBD1 identical over 10 bases. This TCR was sampled from a man aged 25-45 years with COVID-19, enrolled during active disease. What was sequenced was peripheral blood. CDR3 coding DNA: TGTGCCAGCACCGGACAGGGGGTGGGGAACAATGAGCAGTTCTTC. Amino acid sequence: CASTGQGVGNNEQFF.